This T cell receptor (beta chain) was identified in a study of shared clonotypes between healthy human individuals. Study conclusions and caveats: It was the few donors that limited the genetic and exposure-history diversity represented.

Germline V gives CDR1 SEHNR, CDR2 FQNEAQ (reference sequence). Trimming took 6 bases from V and 4 from J, leaving 10 bases between them. The CDR3 length is 13 residues. In replicate PCRs of sorted subsets, approximately 200 ng DNA, roughly 31,000 T cell genomes, was used. Assay used: immunoSEQ multiplex PCR; TCRdb lists only in-frame clones, some missing. The table shows 1.6 million or so clones, with less than 99% occurring only once. For this clone: Its matching antigen is unknown.

Sample: naive CD4+ T cells sorted from blood. Subset denoted: CD45RA+ positively selected. V usage is TRBV7-9 and J usage is TRBJ1-3; D uncertain. This receptor was taken from a man aged 25-40 years in good health. The CDR3 sequence: CASRMSSGNTIYF. The CDR3 region has the DNA TGTGCCAGCAGGATGTCGTCGGGAAACACCATATATTTT.